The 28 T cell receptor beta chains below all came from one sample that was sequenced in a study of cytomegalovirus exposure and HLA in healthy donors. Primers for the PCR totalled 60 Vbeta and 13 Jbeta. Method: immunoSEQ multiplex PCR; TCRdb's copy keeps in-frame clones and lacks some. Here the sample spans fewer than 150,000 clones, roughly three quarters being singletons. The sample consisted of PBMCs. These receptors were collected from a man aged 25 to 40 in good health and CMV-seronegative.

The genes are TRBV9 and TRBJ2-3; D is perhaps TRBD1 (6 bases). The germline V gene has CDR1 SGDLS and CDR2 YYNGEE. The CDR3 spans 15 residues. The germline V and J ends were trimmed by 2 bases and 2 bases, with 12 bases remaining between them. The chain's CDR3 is CASSVRTADTDTQYF. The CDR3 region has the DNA TGTGCCAGCAGCGTGAGGACAGCCGACACAGATACGCAGTATTTT.

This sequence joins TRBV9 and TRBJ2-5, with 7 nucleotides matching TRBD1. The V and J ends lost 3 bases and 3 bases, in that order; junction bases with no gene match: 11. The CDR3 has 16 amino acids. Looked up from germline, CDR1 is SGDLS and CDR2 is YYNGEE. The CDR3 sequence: CASSEMGQPREETQYF. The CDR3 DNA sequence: TGTGCCAGCAGCGAAATGGGACAGCCAAGGGAAGAGACCCAGTACTTC.

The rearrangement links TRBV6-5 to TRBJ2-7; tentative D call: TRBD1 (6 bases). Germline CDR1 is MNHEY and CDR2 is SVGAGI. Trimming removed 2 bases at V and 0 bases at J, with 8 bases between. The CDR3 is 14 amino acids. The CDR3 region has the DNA TGTGCCAGCAGTTACCAGGACAGCTCCTACGAGCAGTACTTC. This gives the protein CASSYQDSSYEQYF.

The CDR3: CASRTGQVDTGELFF. The CDR3 DNA reads TGTGCCAGCAGAACGGGACAGGTGGACACCGGGGAGCTGTTTTTT. The V gene is TRBV28, the J gene TRBJ2-2; TRBD1 matches 8 bases. Germline V CDR1 and CDR2: MDHEN, SYDVKM. This CDR3 is built from 15 residues. The trim removed 6 bases at V and 3 bases at J, leaving 6 bases unmatched.

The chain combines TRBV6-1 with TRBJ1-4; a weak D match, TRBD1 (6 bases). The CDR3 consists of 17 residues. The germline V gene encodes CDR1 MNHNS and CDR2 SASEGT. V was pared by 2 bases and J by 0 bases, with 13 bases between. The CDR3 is CASSETRGLATNEKLFF. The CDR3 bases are TGTGCCAGCAGTGAAACCAGGGGTCTTGCAACTAATGAAAAACTGTTTTTT.

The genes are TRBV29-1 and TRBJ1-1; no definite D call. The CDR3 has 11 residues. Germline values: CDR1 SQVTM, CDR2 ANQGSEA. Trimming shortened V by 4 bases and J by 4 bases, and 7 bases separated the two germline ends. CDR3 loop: CSVGLSTEAFF. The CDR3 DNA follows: TGCAGCGTTGGCCTCAGCACTGAAGCTTTCTTT.

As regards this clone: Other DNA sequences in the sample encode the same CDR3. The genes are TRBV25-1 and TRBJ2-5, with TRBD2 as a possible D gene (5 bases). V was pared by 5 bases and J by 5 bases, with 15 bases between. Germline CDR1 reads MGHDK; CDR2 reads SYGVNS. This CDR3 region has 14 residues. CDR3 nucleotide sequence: TGTGCCAGCAGTCAAGTCGGGGTTTGGGAGACCCAGTACTTC. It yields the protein CASSQVGVWETQYF. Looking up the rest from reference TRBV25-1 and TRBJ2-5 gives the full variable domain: EADIYQTPRYLVIGTGKKITLECSQTMGHDKMYWYQQDPGMELHLIHYSYGVNSTEKGDLSSESTVSRIRTEHFPLTLESARPSHTSQYLCASSQVGVWETQYFGPGTRLLVL.

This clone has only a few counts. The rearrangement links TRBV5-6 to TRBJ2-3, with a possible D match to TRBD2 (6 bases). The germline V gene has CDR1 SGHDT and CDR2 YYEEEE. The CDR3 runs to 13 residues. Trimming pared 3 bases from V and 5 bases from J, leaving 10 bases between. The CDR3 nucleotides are TGTGCCAGCAGCTGGGGGACTCTAGATACGCAGTATTTT. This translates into CASSWGTLDTQYF. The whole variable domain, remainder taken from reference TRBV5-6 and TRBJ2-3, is DAGVTQSPTHLIKTRGQQVTLRCSPKSGHDTVSWYQQALGQGPQFIFQYYEEEERQRGNFPDRFSGHQFPNYSSELNVNALLLGDSALYLCASSWGTLDTQYFGPGTRLTVL.

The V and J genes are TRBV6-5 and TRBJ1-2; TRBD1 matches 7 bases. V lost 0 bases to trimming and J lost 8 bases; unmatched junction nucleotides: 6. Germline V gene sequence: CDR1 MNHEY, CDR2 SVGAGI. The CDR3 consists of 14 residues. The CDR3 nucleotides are TGTGCCAGCAGTTACTCTGAGGGGGCGGGGGGCTACACCTTC. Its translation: CASSYSEGAGGYTF.

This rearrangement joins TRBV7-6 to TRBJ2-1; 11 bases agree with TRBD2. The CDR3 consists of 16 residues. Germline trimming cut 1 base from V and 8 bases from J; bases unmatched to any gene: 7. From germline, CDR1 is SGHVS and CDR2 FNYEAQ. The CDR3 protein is CASSLDRLAGGHEQFF. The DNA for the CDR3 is TGTGCCAGCAGCTTAGATCGTCTAGCGGGGGGCCATGAGCAGTTCTTC. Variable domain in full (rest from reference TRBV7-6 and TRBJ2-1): GAGVSQSPRYKVTKRGQDVALRCDPISGHVSLYWYRQALGQGPEFLTYFNYEAQQDKSGLPNDRFSAERPEGSISTLTIQRTEQRDSAMYRCASSLDRLAGGHEQFFGPGTRLTVL.

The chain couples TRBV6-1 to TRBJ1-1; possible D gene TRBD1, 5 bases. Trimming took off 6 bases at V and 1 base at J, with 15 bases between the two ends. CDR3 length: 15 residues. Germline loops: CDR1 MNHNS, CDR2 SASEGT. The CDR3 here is CASSPRYRTNTEAFF. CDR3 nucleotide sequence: TGTGCCAGCAGCCCTCGTTACAGGACGAACACTGAAGCTTTCTTT.

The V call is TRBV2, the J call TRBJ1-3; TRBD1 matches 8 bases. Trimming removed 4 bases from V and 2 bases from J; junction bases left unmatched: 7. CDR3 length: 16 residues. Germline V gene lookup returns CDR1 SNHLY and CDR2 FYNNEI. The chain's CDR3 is CASSVGQGGAGNTIYF. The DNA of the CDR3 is TGTGCCAGCAGTGTAGGACAGGGAGGGGCTGGAAACACCATATATTTT.

This CDR3 is CASSQMLGGSTDTQYF. CDR3 bases: TGCGCCAGCAGCCAGATGCTTGGGGGGTCCACAGATACGCAGTATTTT. The V and J genes are TRBV4-3 and TRBJ2-3; D is perhaps TRBD2 (6 bases). CDR1 LGHNA and CDR2 YSLEER come from the germline V gene. V was cut by 3 bases and J by 2 bases, with 15 bases left in between. The CDR3 runs 16 residues.

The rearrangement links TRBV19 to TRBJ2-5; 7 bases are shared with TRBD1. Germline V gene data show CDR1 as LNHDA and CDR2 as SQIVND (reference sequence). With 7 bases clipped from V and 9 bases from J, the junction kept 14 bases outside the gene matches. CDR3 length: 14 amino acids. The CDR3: CASNSDRVGGPQYF. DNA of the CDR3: TGTGCCAGTAATTCAGACAGGGTCGGAGGTCCCCAGTACTTC.

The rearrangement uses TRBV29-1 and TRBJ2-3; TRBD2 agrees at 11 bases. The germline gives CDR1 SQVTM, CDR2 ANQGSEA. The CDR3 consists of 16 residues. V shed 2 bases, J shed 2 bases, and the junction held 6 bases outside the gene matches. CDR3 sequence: CSVEFLAGGTTDTQYF. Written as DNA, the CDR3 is TGCAGCGTTGAATTTCTAGCGGGAGGAACCACAGATACGCAGTATTTT.

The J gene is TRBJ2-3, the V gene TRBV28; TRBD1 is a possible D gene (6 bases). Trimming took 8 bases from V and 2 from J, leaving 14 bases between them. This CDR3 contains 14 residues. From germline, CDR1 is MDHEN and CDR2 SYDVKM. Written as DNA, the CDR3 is TGTGCCAGCTTAGAGGGGGTAAACACAGATACGCAGTATTTT. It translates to CASLEGVNTDTQYF.

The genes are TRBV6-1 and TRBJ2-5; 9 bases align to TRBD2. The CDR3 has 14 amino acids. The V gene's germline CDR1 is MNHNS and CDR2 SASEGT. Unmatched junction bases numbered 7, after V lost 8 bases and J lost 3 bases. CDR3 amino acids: CASSLGLAKETQYF. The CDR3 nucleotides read TGTGCCAGCTCCCTAGGACTAGCGAAAGAGACCCAGTACTTC.

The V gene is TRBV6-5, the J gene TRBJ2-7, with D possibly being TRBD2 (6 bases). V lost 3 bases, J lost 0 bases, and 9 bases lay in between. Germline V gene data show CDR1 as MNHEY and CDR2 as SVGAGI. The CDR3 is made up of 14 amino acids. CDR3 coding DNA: TGTGCCAGCAGTTATTTGGGAGGCTCCTACGAGCAGTACTTC. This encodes CASSYLGGSYEQYF.

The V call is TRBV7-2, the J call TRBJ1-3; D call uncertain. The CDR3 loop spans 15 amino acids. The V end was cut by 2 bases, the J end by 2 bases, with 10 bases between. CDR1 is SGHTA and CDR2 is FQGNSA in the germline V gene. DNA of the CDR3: TGTGCCAGCAGCTTATCATCGACTCCTGGAAACACCATATATTTT. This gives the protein CASSLSSTPGNTIYF.

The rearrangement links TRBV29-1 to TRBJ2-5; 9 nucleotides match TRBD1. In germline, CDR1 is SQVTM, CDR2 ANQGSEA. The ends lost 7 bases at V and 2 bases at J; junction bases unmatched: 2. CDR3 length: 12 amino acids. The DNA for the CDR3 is TGCAGCGCCGGACAGGGGCAAGAGACCCAGTACTTC. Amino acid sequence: CSAGQGQETQYF. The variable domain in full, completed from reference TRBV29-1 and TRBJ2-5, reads SAVISQKPSRDICQRGTSLTIQCQVDSQVTMMFWYRQQPGQSLTLIATANQGSEATYESGFVIDKFPISRPNLTFSTLTVSNMSPEDSSIYLCSAGQGQETQYFGPGTRLLVL.

CDR3: CASSSHKGAHTGELFF. CDR3 DNA: TGTGCCAGCAGCTCCCACAAGGGGGCGCATACCGGGGAGCTGTTTTTT. V and J are TRBV28 and TRBJ2-2; 7 nucleotides align to TRBD1. With 6 bases clipped from V and 5 bases from J, the junction kept 12 bases outside the gene matches. The CDR3 length is 16 residues. Germline V gives CDR1 MDHEN, CDR2 SYDVKM.

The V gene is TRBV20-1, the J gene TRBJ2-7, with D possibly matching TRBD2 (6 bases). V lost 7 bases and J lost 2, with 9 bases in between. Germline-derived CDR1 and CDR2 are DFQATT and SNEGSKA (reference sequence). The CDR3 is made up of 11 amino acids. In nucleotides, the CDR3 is TGCAGTGGGGGGAGGACCTACGAGCAGTACTTC. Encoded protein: CSGGRTYEQYF.

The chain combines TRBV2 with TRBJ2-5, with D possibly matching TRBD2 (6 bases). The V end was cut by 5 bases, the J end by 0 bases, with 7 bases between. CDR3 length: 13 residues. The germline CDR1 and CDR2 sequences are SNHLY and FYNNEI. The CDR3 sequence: CASSRDYQETQYF. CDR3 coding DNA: TGTGCCAGCAGTAGGGACTACCAAGAGACCCAGTACTTC. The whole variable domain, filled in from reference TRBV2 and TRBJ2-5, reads EPEVTQTPSHQVTQMGQEVILRCVPISNHLYFYWYRQILGQKVEFLVSFYNNEISEKSEIFDDQFSVERPDGSNFTLKIRSTKLEDSAMYFCASSRDYQETQYFGPGTRLLVL.

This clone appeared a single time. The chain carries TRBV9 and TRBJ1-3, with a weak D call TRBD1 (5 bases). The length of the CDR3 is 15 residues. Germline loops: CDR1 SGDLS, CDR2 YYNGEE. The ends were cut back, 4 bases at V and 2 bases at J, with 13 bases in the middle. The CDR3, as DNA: TGTGCCAGCAGCAGGGAGGGGATTCCTGGAAACACCATATATTTT. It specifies CASSREGIPGNTIYF.

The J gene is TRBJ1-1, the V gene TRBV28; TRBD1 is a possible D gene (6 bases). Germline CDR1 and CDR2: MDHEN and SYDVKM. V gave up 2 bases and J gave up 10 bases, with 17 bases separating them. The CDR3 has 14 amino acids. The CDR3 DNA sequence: TGTGCCAGCAGTTTAACCTATTCAGGGGATAGAGCTTTCTTT. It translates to CASSLTYSGDRAFF.

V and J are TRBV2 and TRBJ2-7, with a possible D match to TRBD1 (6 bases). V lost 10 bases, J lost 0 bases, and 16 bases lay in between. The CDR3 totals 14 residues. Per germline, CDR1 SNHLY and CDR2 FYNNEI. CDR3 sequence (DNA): TGTGCCAACCGACAGGCGAAGAGCTCCTACGAGCAGTACTTC. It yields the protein CANRQAKSSYEQYF.

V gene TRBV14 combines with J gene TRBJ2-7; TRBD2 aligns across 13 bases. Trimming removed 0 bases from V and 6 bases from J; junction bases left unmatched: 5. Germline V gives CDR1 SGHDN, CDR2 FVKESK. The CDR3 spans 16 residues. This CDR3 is CASSQETSGRRSEQYF. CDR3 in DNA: TGTGCCAGCAGCCAAGAGACTAGCGGGAGGAGAAGCGAGCAGTACTTC.

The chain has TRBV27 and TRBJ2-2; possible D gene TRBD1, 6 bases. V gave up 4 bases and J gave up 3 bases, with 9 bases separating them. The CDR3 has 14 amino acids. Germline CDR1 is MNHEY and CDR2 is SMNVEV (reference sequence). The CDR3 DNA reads TGTGCCAGCAGTTGGGACACAGACACCGGGGAGCTGTTTTTT. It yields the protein CASSWDTDTGELFF.